This TCR beta chain was recorded in a study of blood T cell repertoires in COVID-19 (dated by TCRdb to 2020 to 2021). General notes on the study: Collaborator samples came from the United States, Italy and Spain and covered acute and convalescent phases of COVID-19. The material from the prospective study consisted of cDNA or gDNA derived from T cells, B-cell-depleted T cells, or PBMCs. The dataset comprised deeply sampled blood TCRbeta repertoires from subjects exposed to, actively infected with, or recovered from COVID-19. The repertoires were made available in a free public database intended to serve as a resource for research on the immune response to SARS-CoV-2. Samples were obtained from the ongoing ImmuneRACE study (first 160 participants) and from some 1,200 subjects provided by 6 global collaborators. Sample metadata almost always included a de-identified subject ID, COVID-19 status, age in years and sex. Where available, HLA class I and class II types were taken from metadata supplied by the sample provider and were not determined by assay-based typing.

Broader findings and caveats from the paper: Clinical and demographic metadata were provided uncurated, with the amount varying by source and participant.

In the prospective study, participants were roughly 18 to 100 years old, resided in about two dozen geographic areas of the United States, and were enrolled through a virtual design. In the prospective study, cohorts were assigned on the basis of participant-reported clinical history obtained from a screening survey and a study questionnaire. In the prospective study, whole blood, serum and a nasopharyngeal or oropharyngeal swab were collected from each participant by mobile phlebotomists. Prospective study participants could optionally give additional blood draws and questionnaires over an approximately 2-month period. Before DNA extraction, blood samples from the prospective study were shipped at room temperature or frozen. The immunoSEQ Assay, a bias-controlled multiplex PCR, was used to amplify TCRbeta CDR3 regions from genomic DNA. As for the original processing: The number of nucleated cells in each sample was estimated from the amplification of reference gene primers within the assay. To quantify the absolute abundance of each unique TCRbeta CDR3 rearrangement, sequence reads were collapsed and filtered. For each sample, productive Simpson clonality was calculated by taking the square root of Simpson's diversity index across productive rearrangements. The clones in this table, taken by TCRdb from immuneACCESS, are in-frame only. Not every clone is retained; where verified, under half of the shortfall comes from an unresolved V gene, and the cause of the rest is unknown. The DNA gave D and trimming, while V, J and clone size come from that table. The sample includes hundreds of thousands of clones, with roughly 90% observed a single time. The ten most abundant clones make up around 2.6% of the sample.

Spanning cysteine to phenylalanine, the CDR3 consists of 15 amino acids. CDR3 DNA only is kept here, 45 bases in frame from base 1. CDR1 and CDR2, per the germline V gene, are SGHDT and YYEEEE. V is pared back by 1 base and J by 5 bases, with 15 bases lying between the germline termini. Worth noting for this clone: Its antigen is not yet known. The record has no base qualities; no much larger clone is one base away.

Sequencing used PBMCs or T cells enriched from blood (not recorded which). In this chain, TRBV5-6 is recombined with TRBJ1-2; a confident D gene designation cannot be given. This clonotype originated in a woman in her thirties with acute COVID-19. The CDR3 protein sequence reads: CASSLFMVPDYGYTF. The sequenced DNA is TGTGCCAGCAGCTTGTTTATGGTGCCAGATTATGGCTACACCTTC.